A single sample gave rise to the 17 T cell receptor beta chains below, sequenced in a study of spatial heterogeneity in lung cancer. Notes on the study in general: Tumors with more nonsynonymous mutations had more expanded intratumoral alpha and beta TCRs.

The time point here: sample taken at primary tumor resection. Each CDR3 protein is one row after TCRdb ran MiXCR on the 5' RACE reads. The sample records about 23,000 distinct CDR3 sequences, 6.4% being singletons. No antigen is known for these receptors. Here the sequenced sample was lung tumor tissue, taken at surgery. These receptors were obtained from a male donor with early-stage non-small cell lung cancer.

This clonotype was seen at least ten times. The chain carries TRBV5-5 and TRBJ1-2, with TRBD1 matching over 10 bases. There are 17 residues in the CDR3. The ends lost 4 bases at V and 4 bases at J; junction bases unmatched: 13. Looked up from germline, CDR1 is SGHKS and CDR2 is YYEKEE (reference sequence). The CDR3: CASSLRDRGGSGYGYTF. CDR3 nucleotide sequence: TGTGCCAGCAGCCTCCGGGACAGGGGTGGAAGTGGCTATGGCTACACCTTC.

In its sample, this clonotype was seen many times. The chain employs TRBV29-1 and TRBJ2-3, with 10 bases aligning to TRBD1. Germline V gene data show CDR1 as SQVTM and CDR2 as ANQGSEA. The ends lost 6 bases at V and 5 bases at J; junction bases unmatched: 5. The CDR3 is made up of 13 amino acids. The CDR3 loop reads CSVEDRGGDTQYF. The CDR3 region has the DNA TGCAGCGTAGAGGACAGGGGGGGAGATACGCAGTATTTT.

At least ten counts were recorded for this clonotype. V and J are TRBV7-3 and TRBJ2-7; D is possibly TRBD1 or TRBD2 (7 bases each). The germline V gene encodes CDR1 SGHTA and CDR2 FQGTGA. V lost 4 bases, J lost 5 bases, and 15 bases lay in between. There are 14 residues in the CDR3. In nucleotides, the CDR3 is TGTGCCAGCAGCTACCAGGGGGGGCCCAACGAGCAGTACTTC. It yields the protein CASSYQGGPNEQYF.

This clonotype was observed at least ten times. J is TRBJ2-7 and V is TRBV7-9, with 8 bases identical to TRBD2. The CDR3 has 15 residues. V trimming: 4 bases; J trimming: 0 bases; junction bases outside the gene matches: 5. Germline V gives CDR1 SEHNR, CDR2 FQNEAQ (reference sequence). CDR3 loop: CASSSRLAGSYEQYF. DNA for the CDR3: TGTGCCAGCAGCTCCCGCCTAGCGGGCTCCTACGAGCAGTACTTC.

This clonotype was counted many times. The gene calls are TRBV7-2 and TRBJ2-7, with D unclear. CDR3 length: 13 residues. Germline values: CDR1 SGHTA, CDR2 FQGNSA. V lost 0 bases, J lost 2 bases, and 5 bases lay in between. The CDR3 loop is CASSLALAYEQYF. In DNA form, the CDR3 reads TGTGCCAGCAGCTTAGCTTTGGCCTACGAGCAGTACTTC.

This clonotype was counted many times. The CDR3 is CASSLVVPDYGYTF. The CDR3 DNA reads as TGCGCCAGCAGCTTGGTGGTCCCCGACTATGGCTACACCTTC. The chain couples TRBV5-1 to TRBJ1-2; D call uncertain. Germline CDR1 and CDR2: SGHRS and YFSETQ. V was clipped by 0 bases and J by 3 bases, with 9 bases between them. The CDR3 is 14 residues long. Drawing the rest from reference TRBV5-1 and TRBJ1-2, the complete variable domain is KAGVTQTPRYLIKTRGQQVTLSCSPISGHRSVSWYQQTPGQGLQFLFEYFSETQRNKGNFPGRFSGRQFSNSRSEMNVSTLELGDSALYLCASSLVVPDYGYTFGSGTRLTVV.

This clonotype was observed at least ten times. The chain couples TRBV21-1 to TRBJ2-3; TRBD2, the table's D call, was not compared with the DNA. TRBV21-1 is a recognized pseudogene. CDR3 length equals 16 residues. The CDR3 region is CASGGTLAGEGHTQYF. The CDR3 DNA sequence: TGTGCCAGTGGGGGCACTCTAGCGGGAGAGGGACATACGCAGTATTTT.

At least ten counts were recorded for this clonotype. The chain employs TRBV6-6 and TRBJ2-1; TRBD1 agrees at 7 bases. Germline values: CDR1 MNHNY, CDR2 SVGAGI (reference sequence). V shed 6 bases, J shed 4 bases, and the junction held 6 bases outside the gene matches. This CDR3 has 14 residues. The CDR3 is CASSRPGQYNEQFF. CDR3 coding DNA: TGTGCCAGCAGCCGACCGGGACAGTACAATGAGCAGTTCTTC.

This clonotype has a count of ten or more. In nucleotides, the CDR3 is TGTGCCAGCATGGACAGGCTGTACGAGCAGTACTTC. This sequence encodes CASMDRLYEQYF. This chain joins TRBV6-1 and TRBJ2-7; 7 bases match TRBD1. V shed 7 bases, J shed 4 bases, and the junction held 4 bases outside the gene matches. Germline V gene lookup returns CDR1 MNHNS and CDR2 SASEGT. The CDR3 is 12 residues long.

In its sample, this clonotype was seen many times. J is TRBJ1-4 and V is TRBV24-1; the match to TRBD1 covers 9 bases. This CDR3 region has 17 residues. With 4 bases clipped from V and 0 bases from J, the junction kept 5 bases outside the gene matches. Germline CDR1 is KGHDR and CDR2 is SFDVKD. Here the CDR3 DNA reads TGTGCCACCAGTGACCCGGGACAGGGTGCAACTAATGAAAAACTGTTTTTT. It encodes CATSDPGQGATNEKLFF.

This clonotype came up many times. V gene TRBV6-2 or TRBV6-3 combines with J gene TRBJ2-2; the D gene is possibly TRBD2 (5 bases). Trimming took off 9 bases at V and 7 bases at J, with 18 bases between the two ends. This CDR3 spans 14 amino acids. Germline V gene data show CDR1 as MNHEY and CDR2 as SVGEGT. The CDR3: CASLRGASNGELFF. For the CDR3, the DNA is TGTGCCAGTTTACGCGGCGCTAGCAACGGGGAGCTGTTTTTT.

This clonotype was observed a few times. CDR3 amino acids: CASSSDRTDEVETQYF. The CDR3 nucleotides are TGTGCCAGCAGCTCGGACCGGACAGACGAAGTGGAGACCCAGTACTTC. V is TRBV12-3 or TRBV12-4 and J is TRBJ2-5; TRBD1 is a possible D gene (6 bases). V shed 6 bases and J shed 5 bases, with 22 bases lying between them. CDR3 length equals 16 residues.

The table lists this clonotype with many counts. The genes are TRBV29-1 and TRBJ1-1, with 8 bases lining up with TRBD1. V trimming: 4 bases; J trimming: 4 bases; junction bases outside the gene matches: 5. Germline V gene data show CDR1 as SQVTM and CDR2 as ANQGSEA. The CDR3 runs to 13 residues. The CDR3 coding sequence is TGCAGCGTTGCACGACAGGGGAGCACTGAAGCTTTCTTT. It encodes CSVARQGSTEAFF. Together with reference TRBV29-1 and TRBJ1-1, the CDR3 gives the full variable domain: SAVISQKPSRDICQRGTSLTIQCQVDSQVTMMFWYRQQPGQSLTLIATANQGSEATYESGFVIDKFPISRPNLTFSTLTVSNMSPEDSSIYLCSVARQGSTEAFFGQGTRLTVV.

This clonotype occurred many times. This sequence joins TRBV6-5 and TRBJ1-1; TRBD1 matches 7 bases. The CDR3 contains 14 residues. The germline CDR1 and CDR2 sequences are MNHEY and SVGAGI. V lost 6 bases to trimming and J lost 4 bases; unmatched junction nucleotides: 8. The CDR3 DNA follows: TGTGCCAGCAGCCGACAGGGTCTAGGCACTGAAGCTTTCTTT. Its translation: CASSRQGLGTEAFF.

This clonotype was observed a few times. V gene TRBV27 combines with J gene TRBJ1-6, with a tentative D call TRBD1 (6 bases). V dropped 1 base and J dropped 4 bases, with 11 bases sitting between them. Per germline, CDR1 MNHEY and CDR2 SMNVEV (reference sequence). The CDR3 length is 16 residues. Here the CDR3 DNA reads TGTGCCAGCAGTTTATTGGCAGGGGTGTATAATTCACCCCTCCACTTT. Its translation is CASSLLAGVYNSPLHF.

The chain combines TRBV4-1 with TRBJ2-1; TRBD2 matches at 7 bases. Germline CDR1 reads MGHRA; CDR2 reads YSYEKL. The CDR3 covers 14 residues. The trim removed 0 bases at V and 9 bases at J, leaving 5 bases unmatched. The CDR3 nucleotides are TGCGCCAGCAGCCAAGATGTTACGGGGGGTGAGCAGTTCTTC. Protein product: CASSQDVTGGEQFF.

The sample holds many counts of this clonotype. The chain is built from TRBV14 and TRBJ2-3; 8 bases fit TRBD2. Per germline, CDR1 SGHDN and CDR2 FVKESK. Trimming removed 2 bases from V and 2 bases from J; junction bases left unmatched: 6. The CDR3 covers 16 residues. The CDR3 DNA reads as TGTGCCAGCAGCCAACACTATAGCGGGACCACAGATACGCAGTATTTT. Translating gives CASSQHYSGTTDTQYF.